This T cell receptor beta chain was captured in a study of T cells after yellow fever vaccination. Study-wide points: Abundant contaminating clonotypes from the bulk population could appear in FACS-sorted repertoires. Post-booster reappearance was seen for most primary-vaccination clones (nearly 97% CD4, 88% CD8). Overlap between CD4 and CD8 compartments was detected for a small share of clonotypes.

This clonotype was counted a few times. What it binds is unknown. The CDR3 is 12 amino acids. Germline CDR1 reads ENHRY; CDR2 reads SYGVKD. V was pared by 7 bases and J by 9 bases, with 13 bases between. By 5'RACE template switching, TCR cDNA was produced, with a universal primer site and UMIs added in the process. TCRdb reprocessed the 5' RACE reads with MiXCR, giving one entry per CDR3 protein. Among around 27,000 distinct CDR3 sequences listed, around 4.3% were seen once. The clonotype comes from a man aged 25-40 years who received the YFV17D yellow fever vaccine. V is TRBV10-3 and J is TRBJ2-1, with TRBD1 as a possible D gene (6 bases). Specimen: CD8+ T cells sorted from PBMCs, collected 5 days after the yellow fever booster vaccination. This CDR3 is CAITGKGGEQFF. As DNA, the CDR3 is TGTGCCATCACCGGGAAAGGGGGTGAGCAGTTCTTC.